Reported below is one T cell receptor (beta chain). No antigen is known for it. The record originates from a study of glioma-infiltrating T cells. Regarding the study as a whole: Above-expected tissue-blood divergence occurred in all gliomas, most in low-grade ones. CDR3 overlap between tissue and blood was very small.

The ends lost 6 bases at V and 10 bases at J; junction bases unmatched: 14. Germline-derived CDR1 and CDR2 are SNHLY and FYNNEI. CDR3 length: 14 residues. The iRepertoire nested amplicon-rescue multiplex PCR amplified TCR alpha and beta CDR3s from RNA. Input was roughly 85-450 ng of tissue mRNA or PBMC total RNA. TCRdb re-called the multiplex PCR reads with MiXCR, one entry per CDR3 protein. This table holds under 200,000 distinct CDR3 sequences, over 40% found once. The chain carries TRBV2 and TRBJ1-2; 7 bases are shared with TRBD1. This clonotype originated in a human donor with low-grade glioma or glioblastoma, undergoing nonglioma brain surgery, or in good health (not recorded which). Sequencing used glioma tissue, nonneoplastic brain tissue, or PBMCs (not recorded which). The CDR3 spells CASSEIGDSSLYTF. For the CDR3, the DNA is TGTGCCAGCAGCGAAATCGGGGACAGCTCCCTCTACACCTTC.